The 14 T cell receptor beta chains presented below share a single source sample, sequenced in a study of T cell clonality in common variable immunodeficiency. Data came from immunoSEQ multiplex PCR; TCRdb stores just in-frame clones and leaves some out. The sample offers about 32,000 clones and no singletons, the top ten holding 9.5%. Sequencing was done on a sample of peripheral blood mononuclear cells. The receptors stem from a person between 18 and 75 years old in good health.

This clone was counted a few times. The read is 3 residues too short to cover the CDR3 end, so that end is filled in from the germline J gene. The rearrangement joins TRBV2 to TRBJ2-2, with D possibly matching TRBD2 (6 bases). Per germline, CDR1 SNHLY and CDR2 FYNNEI. The CDR3 sequence is 12 residues long. CDR3 sequence reads: CASRDGGEKLFF. CDR3 DNA, as far as it was read: TGTGCCAGCAGGGACGGAGGGGAAAAG.

At least ten counts were recorded for this clone. The read gets to within 3 residues of the CDR3 end, and the germline J gene fills in the rest. The rearrangement links TRBV5-1 to TRBJ2-7; 8 positions match TRBD1. The V and J ends lost 4 bases and 3 bases, in that order; junction bases with no gene match: 6. The length of the CDR3 is 14 residues. From germline, CDR1 is SGHRS and CDR2 YFSETQ. The CDR3 DNA, read in part, is TGCGCCAGCAGCAGGACAGGGACGGTCTACGAG. Protein product: CASSRTGTVYE. The whole CDR3 sequence is CASSRTGTVYEQYF. The full variable domain, with the rest looked up from reference TRBV5-1 and TRBJ2-7, is KAGVTQTPRYLIKTRGQQVTLSCSPISGHRSVSWYQQTPGQGLQFLFEYFSETQRNKGNFPGRFSGRQFSNSRSEMNVSTLELGDSALYLCASSRTGTVYEQYFGPGTRLTVT.

In its sample, this clone was seen many times. The read ends 3 residues before the CDR3 terminus; that terminus is restored from the germline J gene. The V call is TRBV10-1, the J call TRBJ2-3; TRBD2 might be the D (6 bases). The CDR3 runs to 11 residues. Germline V gene sequence: CDR1 WNHNN, CDR2 SYGVQD (reference sequence). The V end lost 7 bases, the J end lost 6 bases, and 8 bases lay between the germline ends. CDR3 DNA (partial): TGCGCCAGCACGGGGGAGGATACG. This translates into CASTGEDT. The full CDR3 protein is CASTGEDTQYF.

This clone showed up many times. Read data end 3 residues before the CDR3 end; the end is taken from the germline J gene. The J gene is TRBJ2-2, the V gene TRBV2, with D tentatively TRBD1 (6 bases). The CDR3 has 16 residues. The germline gives CDR1 SNHLY, CDR2 FYNNEI. Trimming stripped 6 bases from V and 0 bases from J, with 14 bases between. The sequenced CDR3 bases are TGTGCCAGCAGAGGGGGTGGGGGATCGAACACCGGGGAG. Translation: CASRGGGGSNTGE. The full CDR3 protein is CASRGGGGSNTGELFF.

This clone was recorded at least ten times. The sequence runs out 3 residues before the end of the CDR3; the remainder is reconstructed from the germline J gene. This chain connects TRBV7-3 to TRBJ2-1; TRBD1 or TRBD2 may be the D gene (7 bases each). CDR1 and CDR2 (germline): SGHTA, FQGTGA. The CDR3 sequence is 16 residues long. V lost 4 bases and J lost 9, with 22 bases in between. CDR3 sequence reads: CASSSQGGGPQVEQFF. Partial CDR3 DNA: TGTGCCAGCAGCTCCCAGGGGGGAGGGCCCCAGGTTGAG.

This clone was detected a few times. The read ends 3 residues shy of where the CDR3 ends; the end is completed using the germline J gene. This chain joins TRBV5-1 and TRBJ1-4; 9 bases are shared with TRBD1. Looked up from germline, CDR1 is SGHRS and CDR2 is YFSETQ. The CDR3 sequence is 16 residues long. The CDR3 spells CASSLETGTGNSPLFF. CDR3 bases read: TGCGCCAGCAGCTTGGAAACCGGGACAGGGAATTCACCA.

Turning to this clone: The sequence runs out 3 residues before the end of the CDR3; the remainder is reconstructed from the germline J gene. The V gene is TRBV2, the J gene TRBJ1-6; D might be TRBD1 (5 bases). Germline CDR1 reads SNHLY; CDR2 reads FYNNEI. Trimming shortened V by 8 bases and J by 9 bases, and 17 bases separated the two germline ends. The CDR3 spans 14 residues. The DNA read from the CDR3 is TGTGCCAGCGGAGGAAGGGGCTTTAGTTCACCC. This gives the protein CASGGRGFSSP. The complete CDR3 protein is CASGGRGFSSPLHF.

The sample holds many counts of this clone. From the germline J gene comes the end of the CDR3, since the read stops 3 residues before it. The chain couples TRBV5-1 to TRBJ1-2; TRBD1 aligns across 8 bases. From germline, CDR1 is SGHRS and CDR2 YFSETQ. The junction had 8 bases not matched to a gene; V was cut back by 1 base and J by 6 bases. This CDR3 spans 15 amino acids. The CDR3 DNA, read in part, is TGCGCCAGCAGCTTGACAGTCAGGGGGCGCGATGGC. Its protein product is CASSLTVRGRDG. The CDR3, in full, reads CASSLTVRGRDGYTF.

There are many counts of this clone. The sequenced CDR3 bases are TGTGCCAGCCGCGGACTAGCGGGAGGGGCCTACGAG. The encoded protein is CASRGLAGGAYE. The whole CDR3 region reads CASRGLAGGAYEQYF. The chain uses TRBV4-2 and TRBJ2-7, with 15 nucleotides matching TRBD2. The read is 3 residues too short to cover the CDR3 end, so that end is filled in from the germline J gene. Per germline, CDR1 LGHNA and CDR2 YNFKEQ. The CDR3 length is 15 residues. Trimming removed 8 bases from V and 2 bases from J; junction bases left unmatched: 4.

This clone was recorded at least ten times. The read stops 3 residues short of the end of the CDR3; the missing end is completed from the germline J gene. The rearrangement uses TRBV7-3 and TRBJ1-1; possibly TRBD1 for D (6 bases). V was cut by 5 bases and J by 5 bases, with 15 bases left in between. The germline gives CDR1 SGHTA, CDR2 FQGTGA. The CDR3 is 14 amino acids. The part of the CDR3 DNA that was read is TGTGCCAGCAGCCCCGGGGGGGGCCGGACTGAA. Translated, it gives CASSPGGGRTE. The whole CDR3 sequence is CASSPGGGRTEAFF. The complete variable domain, with remaining parts taken from reference TRBV7-3 and TRBJ1-1, reads GAGVSQTPSNKVTEKGKYVELRCDPISGHTALYWYRQSLGQGPEFLIYFQGTGAADDSGLPNDRFFAVRPEGSVSTLKIQRTERGDSAVYLCASSPGGGRTEAFFGQGTRLTVV.

This clone came up many times. The observed sequence ends 3 residues before the CDR3 terminus, with the missing tail filled in from the germline J gene. The rearrangement uses TRBV29-1 and TRBJ2-3, with TRBD1 matching 8 bases. Germline assignment: CDR1 SQVTM and CDR2 ANQGSEA. This CDR3 spans 20 amino acids. The junction had 27 bases not matched to a gene; V was cut back by 5 bases and J by 5 bases. CDR3 DNA, as far as it was read: TGCAGCGTTTCCTTTCCCTGGTCCGGGACAGGTCAGAATGCGAAAGATACG. It codes for CSVSFPWSGTGQNAKDT. In full, the CDR3 reads CSVSFPWSGTGQNAKDTQYF.

Only a few counts were recorded for this clone. The read halts 3 residues ahead of the CDR3 end, with the missing end drawn from the germline J gene. The rearrangement uses TRBV30 and TRBJ2-4; TRBD1 matches at 8 bases. The CDR3 covers 15 residues. Per the germline V gene, CDR1 is GTSNPN and CDR2 is SVGIG (reference sequence). The sequenced CDR3 bases are TGTGCCTGGAGTCTAGACAGGGGATTTCCCTATGGT. It specifies CAWSLDRGFPYG. Given in full, the CDR3 is CAWSLDRGFPYGQYF. The entire variable domain, with the rest obtained from reference TRBV30 and TRBJ2-4, is as follows: SQTIHQWPATLVQPVGSPLSLECTVEGTSNPNLYWYRQAAGRGLQLLFYSVGIGQISSEVPQNLSASRPQDRQFILSSKKLLLSDSGFYLCAWSLDRGFPYGQYFGAGTRLSVL.

This clone was detected a few times. The CDR3 end is not reached by the read, which stops 3 residues before it; the germline J gene fills it in. The chain uses TRBV7-9 and TRBJ1-2; D unresolved. There are 15 residues in the CDR3. Germline CDR1 and CDR2: SEHNR and FQNEAQ (reference sequence). The sequenced part of the CDR3 DNA is TGTGCCAGCAGCTTAGCTATAGCGGGAGGAGGTGAC. This translates into CASSLAIAGGGD. The full CDR3 protein is CASSLAIAGGGDYTF.

This clone was seen at least ten times. Read data end 3 residues before the CDR3 end; the end is taken from the germline J gene. The J gene is TRBJ2-2, the V gene TRBV7-3; the match to TRBD1 covers 10 bases. V lost 5 bases and J lost 4; bases outside the gene matches: 7. Germline CDR1 reads SGHTA; CDR2 reads FQGTGA. CDR3 size: 16 residues. CDR3 bases read: TGTGCCAGCAGCGTCGACAGGGGGCAGGTCACCGGGGAG. This translates into CASSVDRGQVTGE. In full, the CDR3 reads CASSVDRGQVTGELFF.